These 2 T cell receptor beta chains were all obtained from the same sample, sequenced in a study of Graves' ophthalmopathy and Graves' hyperthyroidism. CDR3 regions of TCR beta were amplified from RNA transcripts. Second-round multiplex PCR followed a first-round RT-PCR using HTBI primers. TCRdb recomputed calls from the multiplex PCR reads with MiXCR, one row per CDR3 protein. The top ten hold 5.8% of the sample, which has around 170,000 distinct CDR3 sequences, under 40% seen once. Sequenced sample: peripheral blood. Every receptor here comes from a woman aged 40 to 49 with Graves' ophthalmopathy.

This clonotype was seen at least ten times. The chain combines TRBV15 with TRBJ1-2; TRBD1 is a possible D gene (5 bases). V gave up 0 bases and J gave up 0 bases, with 14 bases separating them. CDR1 LNHNV and CDR2 YYDKDF come from the germline V gene (reference sequence). This CDR3 region has 17 residues. The CDR3 nucleotides read TGTGCCACCAGCAGAGATCACGCCGGGGGGACTAACTATGGCTACACCTTC. The encoded protein is CATSRDHAGGTNYGYTF. Full variable domain (missing parts from reference TRBV15 and TRBJ1-2): DAMVIQNPRYQVTQFGKPVTLSCSQTLNHNVMYWYQQKSSQAPKLLFHYYDKDFNNEADTPDNFQSRRPNTSFCFLDIRSPGLGDTAMYLCATSRDHAGGTNYGYTFGSGTRLTVV.

V gene TRBV27 combines with J gene TRBJ2-2, with 15 positions matching TRBD2. There are 16 residues in the CDR3. V gave up 8 bases and J gave up 5 bases; unmatched junction bases: 6. Germline V gene data show CDR1 as MNHEY and CDR2 as SMNVEV (reference sequence). CDR3 sequence: CASSSGLAGGTGELFF. The CDR3 region has the DNA TGTGCCAGCTCCTCGGGACTAGCGGGAGGTACCGGGGAGCTGTTTTTT.